Shown below are 22 T cell receptor beta chains from a single sample sequenced in a study of PD-1 blockade in classical Hodgkin lymphoma. TCRdb's table, derived via immunoSEQ multiplex PCR, lists solely in-frame clones and lacks some. The sample lists tens of thousands of clones; roughly four fifths were seen once. All patients experienced relapse after autologous stem cell transplantation, and brentuximab vedotin exposure was variable. Material: peripheral blood mononuclear cells (PBMCs), obtained at baseline. These receptors were taken from a human donor with classical Hodgkin lymphoma.

The V gene is TRBV11-3, the J gene TRBJ2-5; the D gene is possibly TRBD2 (6 bases). Germline values: CDR1 SGHNT, CDR2 YENEEA. Trimming shortened V by 0 bases and J by 5 bases, and 13 bases separated the two germline ends. The CDR3 consists of 15 residues. CDR3: CASSLEEGIVETQYF. The CDR3 region has the DNA TGTGCCAGCAGCTTAGAGGAGGGTATAGTTGAGACCCAGTACTTC.

The chain links TRBV19 to TRBJ1-1, with D maybe TRBD1 (5 bases). The CDR3 length is 14 residues. Germline assignment: CDR1 LNHDA and CDR2 SQIVND (reference sequence). Trimming took 5 bases from V and 2 from J, leaving 12 bases between them. CDR3 protein: CASSQGRTNTEAFF. The CDR3 DNA sequence: TGTGCCAGTAGTCAGGGCCGGACCAACACTGAAGCTTTCTTT.

This clone was counted once. V is TRBV18 and J is TRBJ1-1; D remains unclear. V shed 4 bases and J shed 2 bases, with 8 bases lying between them. The CDR3 totals 13 residues. From germline, CDR1 is KGHSH and CDR2 LQKENI. The CDR3 region has the DNA TGTGCCAGCTCACTGCAGGTAAACACTGAAGCTTTCTTT. It encodes CASSLQVNTEAFF. The variable domain in full, with the rest retrieved from reference TRBV18 and TRBJ1-1, is NAGVMQNPRHLVRRRGQEARLRCSPMKGHSHVYWYRQLPEEGLKFMVYLQKENIIDESGMPKERFSAEFPKEGPSILRIQQVVRGDSAAYFCASSLQVNTEAFFGQGTRLTVV.

The chain combines TRBV7-2 with TRBJ2-1, with no clear D. This CDR3 contains 17 residues. Trimming shortened V by 1 base and J by 0 bases, and 13 bases separated the two germline ends. Per the germline V gene, CDR1 is SGHTA and CDR2 is FQGNSA. The CDR3 nucleotides are TGTGCCAGCAGCTTAGTTTCTGTCGGTAGCTCCTACAATGAGCAGTTCTTC. Translated: CASSLVSVGSSYNEQFF.

This clone was counted between two and nine times. This rearrangement joins TRBV10-3 to TRBJ1-2; D might be TRBD1 (6 bases). The V end was cut by 6 bases, the J end by 2 bases, with 19 bases between. CDR1 and CDR2 (germline): ENHRY, SYGVKD. The CDR3 contains 16 residues. CDR3 DNA: TGTGCCATCAGGGCGGGGTACAGGGCAACCAACTATGGCTACACCTTC. It is translated as CAIRAGYRATNYGYTF.

This chain links TRBV30 with TRBJ1-5; no definite D call. The CDR3 sequence is 13 residues long. V lost 3 bases, J lost 1 base, and 7 bases lay in between. CDR1 GTSNPN and CDR2 SVGIG come from the germline V gene (reference sequence). The CDR3 nucleotides read TGTGCCTGGAGAGTGGACAGCAATCAGCCCCAGCATTTT. Its translation: CAWRVDSNQPQHF.

The table lists this clone with a few counts. This rearrangement joins TRBV7-2 to TRBJ1-1, with D unresolved. The V and J ends lost 2 bases and 0 bases respectively, with 7 bases between them. The CDR3 extends over 14 amino acids. CDR1 SGHTA and CDR2 FQGNSA come from the germline V gene. The CDR3 nucleotides are TGTGCCAGCAGCTTAATGCGGGTGAACACTGAAGCTTTCTTT. Its protein product is CASSLMRVNTEAFF.

The V and J genes are TRBV5-6 and TRBJ1-5, with D hard to call. CDR1 is SGHDT, CDR2 YYEEEE, per germline. CDR3 length equals 18 residues. V dropped 3 bases and J dropped 0 bases, with 19 bases sitting between them. The CDR3 region is CASSSFRYDEDSNQPQHF. CDR3 sequence (DNA): TGTGCCAGCAGCTCGTTCCGATACGATGAAGATAGCAATCAGCCCCAGCATTTT.

This sequence joins TRBV2 and TRBJ1-3; D remains ambiguous. The ends were cut back, 3 bases at V and 4 bases at J, with 10 bases in the middle. This CDR3 spans 14 amino acids. Germline assignment: CDR1 SNHLY and CDR2 FYNNEI. Here the CDR3 DNA reads TGTGCCAGCAGTGACACCCGGATAGGAAACACCATATATTTT. It yields the protein CASSDTRIGNTIYF.

This clone occurred a few times. The J gene is TRBJ1-1, the V gene TRBV7-2; a weak D match, TRBD1 (5 bases). In germline, CDR1 is SGHTA, CDR2 FQGNSA. The CDR3 has 13 amino acids. Trimming cost V 2 bases and J 8 bases, with 12 bases left between them. CDR3 nucleotides: TGTGCCAGCAGCTTACCACAGGTCCTCGAAGCTTTCTTT. Its translation is CASSLPQVLEAFF. Complete variable domain (other parts from reference TRBV7-2 and TRBJ1-1): GAGVSQSPSNKVTEKGKDVELRCDPISGHTALYWYRQSLGQGLEFLIYFQGNSAPDKSGLPSDRFSAERTGGSVSTLTIQRTQQEDSAVYLCASSLPQVLEAFFGQGTRLTVV.

The chain carries TRBV5-4 and TRBJ2-3; D is unclear. Trimming took 4 bases from V and 6 from J, leaving 6 bases between them. The CDR3 consists of 11 residues. Germline lookup yields CDR1 SGHNT and CDR2 YYREEE (reference sequence). CDR3 residues: CASSTYDTQYF. CDR3 nucleotides: TGTGCCAGCAGCACTTATGATACGCAGTATTTT.

DNA for the CDR3: TGTGCCAGCAGCTCGATCCGAGGGAAACAGGATACGCAGTATTTT. This gives the protein CASSSIRGKQDTQYF. V gene TRBV7-9 combines with J gene TRBJ2-3, with TRBD2 as a possible D gene (5 bases). CDR1 is SEHNR, CDR2 FQNEAQ, per germline (reference sequence). Trimming left V 4 bases short and J 6 bases short, with 17 bases between. The CDR3 extends over 15 amino acids.

The rearrangement uses TRBV5-1 and TRBJ1-2; D not certain. V gave up 9 bases and J gave up 0 bases, with 12 bases separating them. The CDR3 extends over 13 amino acids. Germline-derived CDR1 and CDR2 are SGHRS and YFSETQ. The CDR3: CATSTGANYGYTF. CDR3 sequence (DNA): TGCGCCACCTCGACCGGAGCTAACTATGGCTACACCTTC.

In DNA form, the CDR3 reads TGCGCCAGCAGCTCGGGCCAGCCGGGGGAGACCCAGTACTTC. Amino acids: CASSSGQPGETQYF. The chain combines TRBV5-1 with TRBJ2-5; perhaps TRBD2 as D (5 bases). The germline V and J ends were trimmed by 3 bases and 5 bases, with 14 bases remaining between them. The CDR3 is made up of 14 amino acids. CDR1 SGHRS and CDR2 YFSETQ come from the germline V gene.

V usage is TRBV5-1 and J usage is TRBJ2-3; D possibly corresponds to TRBD1 (6 bases). Looked up from germline, CDR1 is SGHRS and CDR2 is YFSETQ. V shed 0 bases and J shed 0 bases, with 8 bases lying between them. The CDR3 is 15 amino acids. The CDR3 loop reads CASSLGDTSTDTQYF. The CDR3, as DNA: TGCGCCAGCAGCTTGGGGGACACTAGCACAGATACGCAGTATTTT.

J is TRBJ2-5 and V is TRBV18, with 8 bases fitting TRBD1. The CDR3 spans 13 residues. Per the germline V gene, CDR1 is KGHSH and CDR2 is LQKENI. V shed 3 bases, J shed 4 bases, and the junction held 1 base outside the gene matches. The CDR3 sequence is CASSPQGAETQYF. The CDR3 DNA sequence: TGTGCCAGCTCACCGCAGGGGGCAGAGACCCAGTACTTC.

The chain links TRBV9 to TRBJ2-3, with 9 bases identical to TRBD2. The CDR3 is made up of 18 amino acids. Germline V gives CDR1 SGDLS, CDR2 YYNGEE. V shed 4 bases, J shed 0 bases, and the junction held 12 bases outside the gene matches. The CDR3: CASSPDGGGAPSTDTQYF. The CDR3 DNA is TGTGCCAGCAGCCCAGATGGCGGGGGGGCCCCTAGCACAGATACGCAGTATTTT. Based on the CDR3 plus reference TRBV9 and TRBJ2-3, the full variable domain is DSGVTQTPKHLITATGQRVTLRCSPRSGDLSVYWYQQSLDQGLQFLIQYYNGEERAKGNILERFSAQQFPDLHSELNLSSLELGDSALYFCASSPDGGGAPSTDTQYFGPGTRLTVL.

The chain links TRBV2 to TRBJ2-7; D call uncertain. The CDR3 runs 12 residues. Germline V gene data show CDR1 as SNHLY and CDR2 as FYNNEI. Between the trimmed V and J ends, which lost 6 bases and 0 bases, there was a span of 6 bases. CDR3 loop: CASRGSSYEQYF. The CDR3 coding sequence is TGTGCCAGCAGGGGCAGCTCCTACGAGCAGTACTTC.

The CDR3 protein is CASRTGQQTTEAFF. The CDR3 DNA is TGTGCCAGCAGGACTGGACAGCAGACCACTGAAGCTTTCTTT. V usage is TRBV6-5 and J usage is TRBJ1-1; D is perhaps TRBD1 (6 bases). Per the germline V gene, CDR1 is MNHEY and CDR2 is SVGAGI. V was cut by 6 bases and J by 4 bases, with 15 bases left in between. This CDR3 spans 14 amino acids.

This clone was recorded a few times. The CDR3 protein is CAIAFEGSPLHF. CDR3 DNA: TGTGCCATCGCTTTCGAGGGTTCACCCCTCCACTTT. The genes are TRBV10-3 and TRBJ1-6; D not certain. CDR1 ENHRY and CDR2 SYGVKD come from the germline V gene. Trimming cost V 8 bases and J 9 bases, with 11 bases left between them. The CDR3 sequence is 12 residues long.

V usage is TRBV9 and J usage is TRBJ1-1; D unresolved. The V end was cut by 5 bases, the J end by 0 bases, with 8 bases between. Germline loops: CDR1 SGDLS, CDR2 YYNGEE. The CDR3 has 13 amino acids. The CDR3 here is CASRGNMNTEAFF. In DNA, the CDR3 is TGTGCCAGCAGGGGCAATATGAACACTGAAGCTTTCTTT.

V usage is TRBV5-1 and J usage is TRBJ2-1; 9 bases match TRBD1. The CDR3 is 14 amino acids. J lost 4 bases, V lost 4 bases, and 3 bases had no gene match. Per germline, CDR1 SGHRS and CDR2 YFSETQ. CDR3 bases: TGCGCCAGCAGCCAGGGACAGGGTTACAATGAGCAGTTCTTC. This sequence encodes CASSQGQGYNEQFF.